This TCR beta chain was sequenced for a study of technical replicates of blood from a handful of donors. TCRdb's copy holds only in-frame clones and misses some; the assay was immunoSEQ multiplex PCR. The data show some 77,000 clones, roughly 96% seen once. The sample consisted of T cells isolated from PBMCs. This TCR was recovered from a human donor in good health.

CDR3 amino acids: CASSLVYQETQYF. The CDR3 DNA follows: TGTGCCAGCAGTTTAGTCTATCAAGAGACCCAGTACTTC. V is TRBV27 and J is TRBJ2-5; no firm D call. Germline V gene data show CDR1 as MNHEY and CDR2 as SMNVEV (reference sequence). This CDR3 has 13 residues. Trimming left V 2 bases short and J 2 bases short, with 6 bases between.